Listed here is a single T cell receptor (beta chain). Its cognate antigen is unknown. Sequencing used immunoSEQ version 4 in survey mode. Genomic DNA was diluted to around 10 ng/uL, up to roughly 1 ug per sample. Here immunoSEQ multiplex PCR was the method, and the copy in TCRdb shows in-frame clones only, minus some. The repertoire has 50,000 to 65,000 clones, about 81% of them found once; the top ten carry about 1.8%. The data derive from a study of persistence of HIV-infected CD4 T cells. Overall study findings and caveats: TCR oligoclonality correlated with proviral oligoclonality in the same sorted populations. Degenerate expanded CDR3beta sequences were enriched among CMV- and Gag-responding cells.

Germline V gives CDR1 ENHRY, CDR2 SYGVKD. Trimming took off 3 bases at V and 7 bases at J, with 6 bases between the two ends. The CDR3 totals 11 residues. An overlapping HIV-1 Gag peptide pool stimulated these cells at about 0.91 ug/peptide/mL. Sorted nonresponding memory CD4+ T cells were CD40L-negative, CD69-negative, CD45RO-high. For at least 4 years, plasma HIV-1 RNA was undetectable (<50 copies/mL). This TCR was sampled from an adult man with HIV who was CMV-seropositive. The chain recombines TRBV10-3 with TRBJ1-1, with D uncertain. The source was CD4+ T cells sorted from PBMCs after roughly 18-hour stimulation, collected from a patient who received antiretroviral therapy. The CDR3 bases are TGTGCCATCAGTGAAGGCCGTGAAGCTTTCTTT. It encodes CAISEGREAFF.